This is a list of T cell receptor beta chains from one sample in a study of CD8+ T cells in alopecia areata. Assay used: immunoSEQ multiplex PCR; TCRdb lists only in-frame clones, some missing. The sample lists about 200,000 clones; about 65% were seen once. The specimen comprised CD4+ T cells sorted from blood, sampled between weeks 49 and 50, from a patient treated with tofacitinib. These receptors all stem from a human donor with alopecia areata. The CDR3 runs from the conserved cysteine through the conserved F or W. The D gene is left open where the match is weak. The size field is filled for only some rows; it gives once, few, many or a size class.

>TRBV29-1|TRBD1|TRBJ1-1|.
CSVDRGSSMNTEAFF
TGCAGCGTTGACAGGGGGTCCTCCATGAACACTGAAGCTTTCTTT
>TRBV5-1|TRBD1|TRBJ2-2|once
CASSRQGRHGELFF
TGCGCCAGCAGCCGACAGGGGAGGCACGGGGAGCTGTTTTTT
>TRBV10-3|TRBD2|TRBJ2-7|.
CAISSQPPTSLTYEQYF
TGTGCCATCAGTTCCCAACCACCGACTAGCTTAACCTACGAGCAGTACTTC
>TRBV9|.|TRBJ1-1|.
CASSVESEVNTEAFF
TGTGCCAGCAGCGTAGAATCCGAAGTGAACACTGAAGCTTTCTTT
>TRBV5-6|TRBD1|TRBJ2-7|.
CASSFLGQSYEQYF
TGTGCCAGCAGCTTCTTGGGACAGAGCTACGAGCAGTACTTC
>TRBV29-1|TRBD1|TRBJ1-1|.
CSGNRGSTEAFF
TGCAGCGGAAACAGGGGGTCCACTGAAGCTTTCTTT
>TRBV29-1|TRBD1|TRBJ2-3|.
CSVVRTGGTDTQYF
TGCAGCGTTGTTAGGACAGGGGGCACAGATACGCAGTATTTT
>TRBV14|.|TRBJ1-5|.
CASSQEGNQPQHF
TGTGCCAGCAGCCAAGAGGGCAATCAGCCCCAGCATTTT
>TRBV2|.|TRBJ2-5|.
CASSPQAGLETQYF
TGTGCCAGCAGTCCCCAGGCTGGTCTCGAGACCCAGTACTTC
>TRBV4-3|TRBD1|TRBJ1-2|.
CASSQDLLGTGGLYGYTF
TGCGCCAGCAGCCAAGATCTGCTAGGGACAGGGGGACTCTATGGCTACACCTTC
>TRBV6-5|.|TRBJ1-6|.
CASSYGNSPLHF
TGTGCCAGCAGTTACGGTAATTCACCCCTCCACTTT
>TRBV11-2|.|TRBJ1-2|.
CASSLDPRHGYTF
TGTGCCAGCAGCTTAGATCCCAGACATGGCTACACCTTC
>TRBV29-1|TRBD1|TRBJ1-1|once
CSGGDRVVTEAFF
TGCAGCGGGGGGGACAGGGTTGTCACTGAAGCTTTCTTT
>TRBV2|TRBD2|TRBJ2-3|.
CASSGLAGGTDTQYF
TGTGCCAGCAGTGGACTAGCGGGGGGCACAGATACGCAGTATTTT
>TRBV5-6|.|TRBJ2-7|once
CASSLVEALEQYF
TGTGCCAGCAGCTTGGTAGAGGCTCTCGAGCAGTACTTC
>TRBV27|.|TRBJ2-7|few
CASSLSSVRGYEQYF
TGTGCCAGCAGTTTATCATCGGTCCGGGGCTACGAGCAGTACTTC
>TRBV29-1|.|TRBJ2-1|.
CSVPGVYNEQFF
TGCAGCGTTCCGGGAGTTTACAATGAGCAGTTCTTC